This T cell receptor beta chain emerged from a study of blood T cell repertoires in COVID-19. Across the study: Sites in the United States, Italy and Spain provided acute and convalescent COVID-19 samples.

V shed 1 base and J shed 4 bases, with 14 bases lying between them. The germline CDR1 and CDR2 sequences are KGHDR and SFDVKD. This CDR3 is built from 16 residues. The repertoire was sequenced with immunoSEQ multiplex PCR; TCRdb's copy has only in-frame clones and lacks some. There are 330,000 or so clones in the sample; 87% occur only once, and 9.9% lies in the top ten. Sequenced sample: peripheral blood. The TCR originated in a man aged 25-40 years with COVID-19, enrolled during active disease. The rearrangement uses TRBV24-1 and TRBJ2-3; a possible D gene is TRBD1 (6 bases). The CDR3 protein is CATSDFNRVGADTQYF. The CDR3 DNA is TGTGCCACCAGTGATTTTAACAGGGTGGGTGCAGATACGCAGTATTTT.